This T cell receptor (beta chain) was recorded in a study of cytomegalovirus exposure and HLA in healthy donors (dated by TCRdb to between 2016 and 2019). As for the study more broadly: In an earlier analysis of under 750 of the donors, around 290 Gb of sequence data and 90 million to 130 million unique TCR beta sequences from 150 million to 200 million T cells were reported. An early release covering 550 to 650 HLA-typed donors comprised 300 to 350 gigabases of sequencing data and around 85 million unique TCR sequences. The genetic ancestry cluster associated with self-reported Caucasian donors included 81% of the approximately 430 genotyped donors. The study aimed to test whether cataloging public T cell receptors could reveal signatures of past pathogen exposure. The study profiled the T cell repertoires of 666 subjects by immunosequencing and related them to cytomegalovirus serostatus. In addition to the first cohort of around 670 subjects, a separate validation cohort of under 150 different subjects was used. High-throughput TCR immunosequencing, statistical association of individual TCRs with disease status, and machine learning were combined to predict cytomegalovirus infection status. To study patterns of TCR occurrence, a later analysis re-analyzed previously published TCR beta repertoires from hundreds of donors and added high-resolution HLA genotyping. Rather than drawing on any new phenotypic data, the later analysis identified candidate immune exposures from TCR beta sequences and the way those sequences occurred across donors. In an earlier analysis of roughly 600 of the donors, high-throughput TCR beta sequencing was used to judge whether each TCR beta V gene segment behaved as functional or pseudogenic. Donor age, sex, ethnicity and CMV serostatus were compiled together with the repertoire data. In a later genetic analysis, genome-wide SNP genotypes for about three fifths of the roughly 670 donors were used, and that subset was treated as a discovery cohort. All discovery cohort repertoires had been generated on a single sequencing platform. HLA typing covered class I and class II loci at four-digit resolution. The number of typed donors differed by locus: about 620-640 for A, B, C, DRB1 and DQB1; roughly 510 for DQA1; over 600 for DPA1; and roughly 490 for DPB1. Four to six DR-DQ haplotypes were handled as single units for association and clustering because linkage in the cohort was strong. Across some 400 genotyped donors of the cohort, an average of 235,054 unique TCR beta nucleotide sequences per donor were sequenced, and roughly 20% of those sequences were non-productive.

CDR1 and CDR2 (MDHEN, SYDVKM) derive from the germline V gene. The CDR3 spans 15 residues, from the cysteine through the phenylalanine. Only CDR3 DNA is held: 45 bases, read in frame from base 1. Germline trimming: 4 bases from V, 3 bases from J; junction bases outside gene matches: 4. What the work shows at the level of the full study, not this receptor alone: Most TCR sequences were seen in very few donors, while some public TCRs were found in many individuals. This cohort had only TCR beta chains sequenced, and the lack of alpha or paired-chain data limited which features could be detected. CMV serostatus was the only immune exposure information available for the cohort. In a later analysis, some 17,000 TCR beta sequences were associated with specific HLA alleles at a false discovery rate of 0.05. According to a later analysis, TCR association rates differed among HLA loci, with DRB1 alleles showing the most associated TCRs and HLA-C alleles showing the fewest. Most CMV-associated TCR beta chains appeared to be HLA-restricted in a later analysis, and the HLA associations seemed to be driven largely by CMV exposure. A further reported finding was that TCR beta sequences accurately predicted the HLA-A and HLA-B alleles for most subjects in the first cohort. The classifier was reported to diagnose cytomegalovirus status with high specificity and sensitivity in both the original and validation cohorts. Because HLA typing was unavailable for some donors at each locus, only the typed subset was used in association tests. Correlated functional status among segregating V segments might be attributable to linkage disequilibrium, but an unknown experimental factor could not be ruled out. The study gave a list of more than 150 TCR beta chains associated with cytomegalovirus. Some IMGT-functional V segments, including TRBV6-2 and TRBV6-3, could not be distinguished by the 87-base-pair reads and were therefore excluded. Because counts were too low, fewer than 20 rarely observed V segments, including chromosome 9 orphons, were excluded from the earlier analysis of 587 of the donors. When HLA alleles, especially DR and DQ, strongly co-occurred, attributing TCR associations to individual alleles was difficult. V-gene and J-gene trimming of TCR beta chains was associated with a missense DCLRE1C variant in a later genetic analysis, and the association was replicated in an independent cohort. In a later analysis, HLA-associated TCR beta chains were found to be more clonally expanded and to have lower generation probabilities than equally common non-associated chains. The authors suggested that the approach could potentially be generalized to other disease states and immunological phenotypes. Several of the top co-occurrence clusters appeared to be linked to parvovirus B19, influenza, CMV and Epstein-Barr virus, according to a later analysis. Sequencing depth was assumed to be roughly uniform across donors in the presence/absence analyses, though that assumption may not hold. Compared with the roughly 700-donor mean, donors in an Asian-associated ancestry cluster had fewer N-insertions in productive TCRs, according to a later genetic analysis. A few of the identified cytomegalovirus-associated TCR beta chains were confirmed in vitro to be specific for cytomegalovirus antigens. A group of highly shared sequence variants was considered likely to be a technical artifact of the sequencing pipeline. Broadly in line with IMGT annotations, most TCR beta V segments showed up in productive rearrangements about 90% or about 30% of the time in an earlier analysis of several hundred of the donors.

With respect to this clone: The specificity of this receptor is unknown.

The cohort consisted of some 730 healthy bone marrow donors. All cohort members were sampled while nominally healthy, although unrecorded immune exposures were likely present. The donor tested CMV seropositive and was one of the 289 seropositive cohort members. Every donor gave a peripheral blood sample, and the peripheral blood mononuclear cells from that sample were used for TCR beta sequencing. The Qiagen DNeasy Blood Extraction Kit was used to extract genomic DNA from the blood cell samples. Libraries were built with the immunoSEQ multiplex PCR assay. For the multiplex PCR, a mixture combining 60 forward primers for TCR Vbeta segments and 13 reverse primers for TCR Jbeta segments was used. The CDR3 region of rearranged TCR beta genes was amplified from genomic DNA with a multiplex PCR assay. On the Illumina HiSeq System, the amplified TCR beta libraries were sequenced as 87-base-pair reads. The paper's data handling went like this. Across the roughly 600 repertoires, a later analysis counted about 81 million unique TCR beta chains, 8.5 million to 12 million of which were shared by at least two donors. To remove PCR and sequencing errors, raw reads were error-corrected and collapsed into unique sequences using a nearest-neighbor algorithm that merged closely related sequences. Alignment of CDR3 sequences to IMGT reference sequences was used to assign V, D and J gene segments. Each retained sequence needed at least a six-nucleotide match to both a V gene segment and a J gene segment. A rearrangement counted as productive if the CDR3 had no stop codons and remained in frame with V and J, and every other rearrangement counted as non-productive. Following IMGT convention, CDR3 was defined as the stretch from the second conserved V-encoded cysteine up to the conserved J-encoded phenylalanine. In an earlier analysis of some 550 of the donors, sequences lacking an unambiguous match to a single V gene segment were excluded. An earlier analysis of approximately 590 of the donors classified V segments as functional when productive rearrangements were above 56.7% and as segregating when the standard deviation between donors was above 5%. A statistical classification framework was built to diagnose cytomegalovirus status from the catalog of TCR beta chain sequences. A later analysis assigned V and J genes by comparing TCR nucleotide sequences with IMGT/GENE-DB human TR gene sequences. A later analysis assigned CDR3 sequences and most-parsimonious VDJ recombination scenarios with the TCRdist pipeline. In a later analysis, each TCR beta chain was defined by its CDR3 amino acid sequence together with its V-gene family, and reads without a unique V-gene family were excluded. As a way to deal with suspected cross-contamination and a sequencing artifact, a later analysis dropped 640 or so nucleotide sequences that were highly shared and had low generation probability. A later analysis calculated a clonal expansion index for each public chain from normalized within-repertoire ranks of inferred template counts. A later analysis computed generation probabilities with a VDJ recombination model fitted to out-of-frame rearrangements, and checked the results against IGoR. A later analysis scored TCR-TCR, TCR-HLA and TCR-CMV co-occurrence with hypergeometric tests, applying a repertoire-size bias correction to TCR pairs. To estimate false discovery rates, a later analysis permuted the HLA or CMV assignments 20 times. A later analysis grouped co-occurring TCRs with DBSCAN, adding TCRdist sequence similarity when clustering within HLA-allele-positive subsets. Repertoires with fewer than 30,000 or more than 120,000 public chains, plus five repertoires with anomalous nucleotide sharing, were excluded from co-occurrence clustering. Not all clones reach the TCRdb copy of this immuneACCESS table, which keeps in-frame sequences only. Checked studies attribute under half of the gap to unresolved V genes and leave the rest unexplained. D and trimming come from the DNA, and the V and J calls and clone size come from that table. The sample table on file contains some 26,000 clones. The top ten clones comprise 17% of the sample.

The chain is encoded by TRBV28 joined to TRBJ1-2; 11 central nucleotides agree with TRBD1. The source of this sequence is a male donor in good health and CMV-seropositive. Sequenced sample: PBMCs. Read as DNA, the sequence is TGTGCCAGCAGTTGGGGACAGGGGGTTGACTATGGCTACACCTTC. It codes for CASSWGQGVDYGYTF.